The TCR beta chain described here comes from a study of blood T cell repertoires in COVID-19. The overall study: The origin of the acute and convalescent COVID-19 samples was the United States, Italy and Spain. Sources were T cells, B-cell-depleted T cells, or PBMCs; the material itself was cDNA or gDNA.

Authors' data handling: Reference gene primer amplification gave estimated nucleated cell counts. Data came from immunoSEQ multiplex PCR; TCRdb stores just in-frame clones and leaves some out. V and J calls and clone size come straight from that table; D and trimming were deduced from the DNA. This sample yields over 150,000 clones, of which approximately 86% are seen a single time; over 3.5% belongs to the top ten. Looked up from germline, CDR1 is MRHNA and CDR2 is SNTAGT. The CDR3 is made up of 13 amino acids. V was pared by 9 bases and J by 1 base, with 9 bases between. This clonotype originated in a woman aged 60 to 75 who had recovered from COVID-19. This rearrangement joins TRBV6-4 to TRBJ2-2; possible D gene TRBD1, 6 bases. Specimen: peripheral blood. CDR3 bases: TGTGCCAGTTCGACAGGGAACACCGGGGAGCTGTTTTTT. Its translation is CASSTGNTGELFF.